A selection of T cell receptor beta chains follows, all from one sample in a study of Graves' ophthalmopathy and Graves' hyperthyroidism. Using its own MiXCR run on the multiplex PCR reads, TCRdb lists one record per CDR3 protein. The sample lists about 620,000 distinct CDR3 sequences; 22% were seen once. Sequenced sample: peripheral blood. The receptors originated from a woman between 18 and 29 years old with stable Graves' hyperthyroidism. Some clones in this sample may be carry-over from other donors' samples. Each CDR3 is given with its conserved first and last residue. A D gene is named only where the DNA matches it firmly. Not all rows give a size; the values are once, few, many and, for expanded clones, a class.

J: TRBJ1-6
D: -
V: TRBV6-1
size: many
CDR3: CASIQDGSLWSPLHF
DNA: TGTGCCAGCATTCAGGACGGATCCCTGTGGTCACCCCTCCACTTT

J: TRBJ2-2
D: TRBD1
V: TRBV28
size: many
CDR3: CASVTGAGELFF
DNA: TGTGCCAGCGTGACAGGGGCCGGGGAGCTGTTTTTT

J: TRBJ1-5
D: TRBD1
V: TRBV4-1
size: few
CDR3: CASSQENRGNQPQHF
DNA: TGCGCCAGCAGCCAAGAGAACAGGGGAAATCAGCCCCAGCATTTT

J: TRBJ2-7
D: TRBD2
V: TRBV20-1
size: -
CDR3: CSARGDRDYPYEQYF
DNA: TGCAGTGCTAGGGGGGACCGGGACTACCCCTACGAGCAGTACTTC

J: TRBJ2-7
D: -
V: TRBV2
size: many
CDR3: CASSEGLASEQYF
DNA: TGTGCCAGCAGTGAAGGTCTAGCGTCCGAGCAGTACTTC

J: TRBJ2-7
D: -
V: TRBV12-3/TRBV12-4
size: -
CDR3: CASQEIGGPRYEQYF
DNA: TGTGCCAGCCAAGAGATAGGGGGGCCTAGATACGAGCAGTACTTC

J: TRBJ2-4
D: -
V: TRBV19
size: many
CDR3: CATSMAGLGNIQYF
DNA: TGTGCCACCTCAATGGCCGGGCTGGGGAACATTCAGTACTTC

J: TRBJ2-6
D: -
V: TRBV29-1
size: many
CDR3: CSVEDPRGSGANVLTF
DNA: TGCAGCGTTGAAGATCCACGGGGCTCTGGGGCCAACGTCCTGACTTTC

J: TRBJ2-7
D: -
V: TRBV30
size: many
CDR3: CAWSRGVWSSGAYEQYF
DNA: TGTGCCTGGAGCCGAGGGGTATGGAGCAGTGGTGCCTACGAGCAGTACTTC

J: TRBJ2-7
D: TRBD2
V: TRBV5-1
size: few
CDR3: CASSLTSGSQSYEQYF
DNA: TGCGCCAGCAGCTTAACTAGCGGGAGTCAGTCCTACGAGCAGTACTTC

J: TRBJ1-1
D: TRBD1
V: TRBV28
size: many
CDR3: CASSFEPSRGIGEAFF
DNA: TGTGCCAGCAGTTTCGAACCCTCCAGGGGGATAGGTGAAGCTTTCTTT

J: TRBJ1-2
D: -
V: TRBV12-3/TRBV12-4
size: few
CDR3: CASSFSSPFGGYTF
DNA: TGTGCCAGCAGTTTTAGCTCCCCCTTTGGTGGCTACACCTTC

J: TRBJ1-1
D: TRBD1
V: TRBV18
size: -
CDR3: CASSPDRVPEAFF
DNA: TGTGCCAGCTCACCCGACAGGGTTCCTGAAGCTTTCTTT

J: TRBJ2-7
D: TRBD1
V: TRBV6-1
size: few
CDR3: CASSSTGVFEQYF
DNA: TGTGCCAGCAGTAGTACAGGGGTGTTCGAGCAGTACTTC

J: TRBJ2-2
D: TRBD1
V: TRBV10-3
size: -
CDR3: CAISESRQGVNTGELFF
DNA: TGTGCCATCAGTGAGTCCAGACAGGGTGTCAACACCGGGGAGCTGTTTTTT

J: TRBJ2-7
D: -
V: TRBV13
size: many
CDR3: CASSSISSGSRQYF
DNA: TGTGCCAGCAGCTCCATTTCGTCCGGGAGTAGGCAGTACTTC

J: TRBJ1-2
D: -
V: TRBV25-1
size: few
CDR3: CASSEYTDSYGYTF
DNA: TGTGCCAGCAGTGAATATACAGATAGCTATGGCTACACCTTC

J: TRBJ2-7
D: TRBD1
V: TRBV5-1
size: many
CDR3: CASGTGNYEQYF
DNA: TGCGCCAGCGGGACAGGGAACTACGAGCAGTACTTC

J: TRBJ2-2
D: -
V: TRBV20-1
size: many
CDR3: CSAPGRVGELFF
DNA: TGCAGTGCCCCGGGGAGAGTCGGGGAGCTGTTTTTT

J: TRBJ1-2
D: -
V: TRBV3-1
size: few
CDR3: CASSAWGEEDGYTF
DNA: TGTGCCAGCAGCGCCTGGGGGGAAGAGGATGGCTACACCTTC

J: TRBJ2-2
D: TRBD1
V: TRBV3-1
size: few
CDR3: CASSQRTGTYTGELFF
DNA: TGTGCCAGCAGCCAAAGGACAGGGACATACACCGGGGAGCTGTTTTTT

J: TRBJ2-7
D: -
V: TRBV3-1
size: few
CDR3: CASSQKGFGGSYEQYF
DNA: TGTGCCAGCAGTCAAAAGGGGTTTGGGGGGTCCTACGAGCAGTACTTC

J: TRBJ1-1
D: TRBD1
V: TRBV6-2/TRBV6-3
size: many
CDR3: CASRQTGDGEAFF
DNA: TGTGCCAGCAGACAGACAGGGGACGGTGAAGCTTTCTTT

J: TRBJ1-6
D: TRBD1
V: TRBV19
size: many
CDR3: CASRDGQGISSPLHF
DNA: TGTGCCAGTAGGGATGGACAGGGGATTAGTTCACCCCTCCACTTT

J: TRBJ2-7
D: -
V: TRBV27
size: -
CDR3: CASSLPPEQYF
DNA: TGTGCCAGCAGTCTCCCCCCCGAGCAGTACTTC

J: TRBJ2-5
D: TRBD2
V: TRBV24-1
size: -
CDR3: CATSDRTSGNWQETQYF
DNA: TGTGCCACCAGTGATCGGACTAGCGGGAACTGGCAAGAGACCCAGTACTTC

J: TRBJ1-1
D: -
V: TRBV28
size: many
CDR3: CASTSSGTGDTEAFF
DNA: TGTGCCAGCACCTCTTCCGGGACGGGGGACACTGAAGCTTTCTTT

J: TRBJ1-6
D: TRBD1
V: TRBV2
size: many
CDR3: CASRDRGINSPLHF
DNA: TGTGCCAGCAGAGACAGGGGTATAAATTCACCCCTCCACTTT

J: TRBJ2-7
D: TRBD2
V: TRBV6-2/TRBV6-3
size: -
CDR3: CASSYLSLADYEQYF
DNA: TGTGCCAGCAGTTACTTATCGCTAGCGGACTACGAGCAGTACTTC

J: TRBJ2-5
D: TRBD2
V: TRBV6-5
size: few
CDR3: CASSYRGEETQYF
DNA: TGTGCCAGCAGTTACCGGGGGGAGGAGACCCAGTACTTC

J: TRBJ2-2
D: TRBD1
V: TRBV11-2
size: few
CDR3: CASSSTRGPALGELFF
DNA: TGTGCCAGCAGCAGTACCAGGGGGCCCGCCCTCGGGGAGCTGTTTTTT

J: TRBJ2-5
D: -
V: TRBV20-1
size: -
CDR3: CSAVAGTKETQYF
DNA: TGCAGTGCCGTCGCCGGGACAAAAGAGACCCAGTACTTC

J: TRBJ1-1
D: TRBD1
V: TRBV5-1
size: many
CDR3: CASSSGTGPRRTEAFF
DNA: TGCGCCAGCAGCTCGGGGACAGGACCACGCAGGACTGAAGCTTTCTTT

J: TRBJ1-6
D: TRBD1
V: TRBV19
size: many
CDR3: CASRNRGRDSPLHF
DNA: TGTGCCAGTAGAAACAGGGGTAGGGATTCACCCCTCCACTTT

J: TRBJ1-2
D: -
V: TRBV15
size: -
CDR3: CATYGMGVYGYTF
DNA: TGTGCCACCTATGGCATGGGCGTCTATGGCTACACCTTC

J: TRBJ1-2
D: -
V: TRBV6-5
size: -
CDR3: CASSSQVHGYTF
DNA: TGTGCCAGCAGTTCACAGGTCCATGGCTACACCTTC

J: TRBJ2-5
D: -
V: TRBV12-3/TRBV12-4
size: many
CDR3: CASSLVAGIWTQETQYF
DNA: TGTGCCAGCAGTTTGGTGGCAGGAATTTGGACCCAAGAGACCCAGTACTTC

J: TRBJ1-5
D: TRBD1
V: TRBV6-1
size: once
CDR3: CASSAGAGGASQPQHF
DNA: TGTGCCAGCAGTGCGGGAGCAGGGGGCGCGAGTCAGCCCCAGCATTTT

J: TRBJ2-5
D: -
V: TRBV30
size: -
CDR3: CAWSPGFRETQYF
DNA: TGTGCCTGGTCGCCGGGATTTCGGGAGACCCAGTACTTC

J: TRBJ1-1
D: -
V: TRBV6-1
size: few
CDR3: CASRFSAETTEAFF
DNA: TGTGCCAGCAGGTTTTCAGCAGAGACCACTGAAGCTTTCTTT

J: TRBJ1-5
D: -
V: TRBV7-2
size: many
CDR3: CASSSGPNRNQPQHF
DNA: TGTGCCAGCAGTTCAGGCCCGAACCGCAATCAGCCCCAGCATTTT

J: TRBJ2-7
D: TRBD1
V: TRBV18
size: -
CDR3: CASSPDRGTGEQYF
DNA: TGTGCCAGCTCACCTGACAGGGGTACGGGCGAGCAGTACTTC

J: TRBJ1-1
D: -
V: TRBV12-3/TRBV12-4
size: -
CDR3: CASRYGQTEAFF
DNA: TGTGCCAGCAGATATGGACAGACCGAAGCTTTCTTT

J: TRBJ1-5
D: -
V: TRBV19
size: few
CDR3: CASSTSRGSNQPQHF
DNA: TGTGCCAGTAGTACAAGCCGGGGCTCGAATCAGCCCCAGCATTTT

J: TRBJ2-5
D: TRBD1
V: TRBV4-2
size: few
CDR3: CASSRVQGAQETQYF
DNA: TGTGCCAGCAGCCGCGTACAGGGGGCCCAAGAGACCCAGTACTTC